What follows is one T cell receptor (beta chain) and its context. Clones were read by immunoSEQ multiplex PCR, and TCRdb kept only the in-frame ones, dropping some. Here the sample spans roughly 2 million clones, roughly 95% being singletons. The CDR3 consists of 11 residues. Trimming left V 6 bases short and J 7 bases short, with 10 bases between. CDR1 is MDHEN, CDR2 SYDVKM, per germline. The data belong to a study of shared clonotypes between healthy human individuals. The sample was naive CD4+ T cells sorted from blood. Subset of the sample: CD45RA+ positively selected. This sequence originates from a man aged 18 to 29 in good health. The V call is TRBV28, the J call TRBJ2-7; possibly TRBD1 or TRBD2 for D (5 bases each). This chain's CDR3 is CASRGRWEQYF. CDR3 nucleotides: TGTGCCAGCAGGGGACGTTGGGAGCAGTACTTC.